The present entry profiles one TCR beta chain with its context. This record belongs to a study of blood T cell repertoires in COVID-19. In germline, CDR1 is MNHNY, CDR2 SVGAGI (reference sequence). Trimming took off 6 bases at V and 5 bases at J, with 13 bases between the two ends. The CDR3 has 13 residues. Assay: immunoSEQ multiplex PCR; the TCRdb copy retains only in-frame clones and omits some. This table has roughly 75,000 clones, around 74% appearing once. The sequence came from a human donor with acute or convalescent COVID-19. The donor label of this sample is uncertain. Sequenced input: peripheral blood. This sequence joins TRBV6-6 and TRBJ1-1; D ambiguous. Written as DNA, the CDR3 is TGTGCCAGCAGCGTAGAGGGCTGGACTGAAGCTTTCTTT. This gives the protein CASSVEGWTEAFF.